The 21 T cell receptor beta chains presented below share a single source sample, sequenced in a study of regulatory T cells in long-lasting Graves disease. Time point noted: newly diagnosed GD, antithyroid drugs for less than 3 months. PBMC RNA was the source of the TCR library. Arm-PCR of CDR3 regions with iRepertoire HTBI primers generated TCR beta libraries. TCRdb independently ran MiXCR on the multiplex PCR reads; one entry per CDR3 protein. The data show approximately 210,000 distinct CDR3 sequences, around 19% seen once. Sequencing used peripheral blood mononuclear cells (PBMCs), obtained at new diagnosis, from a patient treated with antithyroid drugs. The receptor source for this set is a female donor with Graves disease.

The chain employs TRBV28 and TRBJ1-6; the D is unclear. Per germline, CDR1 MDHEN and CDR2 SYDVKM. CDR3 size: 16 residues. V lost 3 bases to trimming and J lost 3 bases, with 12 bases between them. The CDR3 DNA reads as TGTGCCAGCAGTTTCCGTGACTTGTACTATAATTCACCCCTCCACTTT. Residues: CASSFRDLYYNSPLHF.

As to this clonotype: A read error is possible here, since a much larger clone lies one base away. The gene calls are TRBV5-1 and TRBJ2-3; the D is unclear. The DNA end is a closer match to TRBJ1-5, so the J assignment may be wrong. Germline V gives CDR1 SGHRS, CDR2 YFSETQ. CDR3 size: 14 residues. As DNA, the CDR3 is TGCGCCAGCAGCCCGAGGCTTCCATCAGATACGCAGCATTTT. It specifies CASSPRLPSDTQHF.

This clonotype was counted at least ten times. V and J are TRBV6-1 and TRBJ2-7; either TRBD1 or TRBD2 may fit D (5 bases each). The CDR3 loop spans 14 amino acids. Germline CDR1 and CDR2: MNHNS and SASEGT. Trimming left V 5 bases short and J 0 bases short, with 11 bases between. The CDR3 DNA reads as TGTGCCAGCAGTCCCCGGGACGCCTCCTACGAGCAGTACTTC. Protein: CASSPRDASYEQYF.

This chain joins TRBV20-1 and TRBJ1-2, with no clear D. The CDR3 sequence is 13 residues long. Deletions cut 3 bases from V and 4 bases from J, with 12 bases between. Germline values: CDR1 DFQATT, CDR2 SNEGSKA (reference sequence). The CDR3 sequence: CSASVGTLYGYTF. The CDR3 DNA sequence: TGCAGTGCTAGTGTCGGCACCCTCTATGGCTACACCTTC.

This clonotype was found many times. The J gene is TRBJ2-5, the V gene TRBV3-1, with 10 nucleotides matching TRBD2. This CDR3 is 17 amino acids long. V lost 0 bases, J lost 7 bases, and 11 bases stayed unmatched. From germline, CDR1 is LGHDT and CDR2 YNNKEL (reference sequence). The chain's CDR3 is CASSQDLRASGSMTQYF. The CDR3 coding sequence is TGTGCCAGCAGCCAAGATCTACGGGCTAGCGGGAGTATGACCCAGTACTTC.

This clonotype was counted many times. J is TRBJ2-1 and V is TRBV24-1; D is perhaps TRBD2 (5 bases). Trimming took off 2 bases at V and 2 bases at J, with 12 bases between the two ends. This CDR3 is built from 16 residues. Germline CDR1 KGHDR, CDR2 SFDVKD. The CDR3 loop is CATSDSSAETYNEQFF. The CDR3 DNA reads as TGTGCCACCAGTGATTCTTCAGCGGAGACCTACAATGAGCAGTTCTTC.

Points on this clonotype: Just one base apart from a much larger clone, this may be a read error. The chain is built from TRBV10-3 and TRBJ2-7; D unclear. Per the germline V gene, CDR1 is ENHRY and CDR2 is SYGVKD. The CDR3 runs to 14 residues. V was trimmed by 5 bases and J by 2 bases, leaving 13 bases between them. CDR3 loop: CAISFVVGAYEQYF. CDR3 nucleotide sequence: TGTGCCATCAGTTTTGTTGTAGGTGCCTACGAGCAGTACTTC.

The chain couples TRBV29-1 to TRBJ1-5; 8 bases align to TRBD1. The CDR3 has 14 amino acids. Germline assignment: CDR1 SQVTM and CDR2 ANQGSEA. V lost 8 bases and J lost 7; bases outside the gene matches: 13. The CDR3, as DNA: TGCAGCTTATCGGCAGGGGGCGCGGGACAGCCCCAGCATTTT. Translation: CSLSAGGAGQPQHF. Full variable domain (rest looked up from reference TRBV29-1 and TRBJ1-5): SAVISQKPSRDICQRGTSLTIQCQVDSQVTMMFWYRQQPGQSLTLIATANQGSEATYESGFVIDKFPISRPNLTFSTLTVSNMSPEDSSIYLCSLSAGGAGQPQHFGDGTRLSIL.

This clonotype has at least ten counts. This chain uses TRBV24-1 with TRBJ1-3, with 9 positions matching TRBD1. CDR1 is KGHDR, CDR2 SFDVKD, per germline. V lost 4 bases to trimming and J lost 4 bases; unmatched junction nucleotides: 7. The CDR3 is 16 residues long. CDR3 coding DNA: TGTGCCACCAGTGACTCGGGACAGGGCTACGGAAACACCATATATTTT. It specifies CATSDSGQGYGNTIYF.

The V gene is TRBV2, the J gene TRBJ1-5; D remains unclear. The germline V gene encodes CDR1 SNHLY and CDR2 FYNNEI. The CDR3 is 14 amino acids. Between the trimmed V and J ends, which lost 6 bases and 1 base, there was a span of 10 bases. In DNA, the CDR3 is TGTGCCAGCAGGCCTAGCGGGAGCAATCAGCCCCAGCATTTT. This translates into CASRPSGSNQPQHF.

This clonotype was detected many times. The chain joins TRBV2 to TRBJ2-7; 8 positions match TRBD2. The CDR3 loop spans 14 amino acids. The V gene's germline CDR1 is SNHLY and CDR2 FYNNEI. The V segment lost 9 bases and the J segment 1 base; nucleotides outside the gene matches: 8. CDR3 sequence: CASLGAGGSYEQYF. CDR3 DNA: TGTGCCAGTCTGGGGGCGGGAGGATCCTACGAGCAGTACTTC. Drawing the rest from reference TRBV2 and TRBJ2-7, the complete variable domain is EPEVTQTPSHQVTQMGQEVILRCVPISNHLYFYWYRQILGQKVEFLVSFYNNEISEKSEIFDDQFSVERPDGSNFTLKIRSTKLEDSAMYFCASLGAGGSYEQYFGPGTRLTVT.

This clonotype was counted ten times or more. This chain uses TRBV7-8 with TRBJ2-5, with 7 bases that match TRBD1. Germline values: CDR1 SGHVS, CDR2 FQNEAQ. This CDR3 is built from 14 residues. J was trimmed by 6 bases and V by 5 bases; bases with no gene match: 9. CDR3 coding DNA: TGTGCCAGCAGCGCCGACAGGGACGGGAAGACCCAGTACTTC. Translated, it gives CASSADRDGKTQYF. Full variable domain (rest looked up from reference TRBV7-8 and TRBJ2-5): GAGVSQSPRYKVAKRGQDVALRCDPISGHVSLFWYQQALGQGPEFLTYFQNEAQLDKSGLPSDRFFAERPEGSVSTLKIQRTQQEDSAVYLCASSADRDGKTQYFGPGTRLLVL.

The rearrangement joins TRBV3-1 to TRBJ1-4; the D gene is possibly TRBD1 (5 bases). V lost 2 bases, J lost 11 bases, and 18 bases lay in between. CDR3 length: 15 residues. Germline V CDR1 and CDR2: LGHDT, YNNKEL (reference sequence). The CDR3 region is CASSQWGESPGKLFF. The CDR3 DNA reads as TGTGCCAGCAGCCAATGGGGGGAGTCCCCGGGGAAACTGTTTTTT.

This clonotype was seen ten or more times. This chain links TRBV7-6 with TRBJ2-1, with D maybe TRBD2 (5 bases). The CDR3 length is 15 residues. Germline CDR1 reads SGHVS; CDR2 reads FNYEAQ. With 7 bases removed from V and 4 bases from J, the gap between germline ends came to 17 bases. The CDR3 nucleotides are TGTGCCAGCACTCCCCTTGCGGGCCTTTACAATGAGCAGTTCTTC. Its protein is CASTPLAGLYNEQFF.

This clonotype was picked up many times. CDR3 DNA sequence: TGCAGTGCTAGACAGCAGAATGAGCAGTTCTTC. As protein: CSARQQNEQFF. V is TRBV20-1 and J is TRBJ2-1; D gene ambiguous. CDR3 length: 11 amino acids. Germline V gives CDR1 DFQATT, CDR2 SNEGSKA (reference sequence). V was clipped by 2 bases and J by 7 bases, with 6 bases between them.

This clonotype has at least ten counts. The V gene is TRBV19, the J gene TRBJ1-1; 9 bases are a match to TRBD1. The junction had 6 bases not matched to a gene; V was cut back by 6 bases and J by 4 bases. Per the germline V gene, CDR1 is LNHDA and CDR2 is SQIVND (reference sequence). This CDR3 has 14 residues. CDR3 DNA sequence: TGTGCCAGTAGCCAGGGACAGGGCAGCACTGAAGCTTTCTTT. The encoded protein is CASSQGQGSTEAFF. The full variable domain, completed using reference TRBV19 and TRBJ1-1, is DGGITQSPKYLFRKEGQNVTLSCEQNLNHDAMYWYRQDPGQGLRLIYYSQIVNDFQKGDIAEGYSVSREKKESFPLTVTSAQKNPTAFYLCASSQGQGSTEAFFGQGTRLTVV.

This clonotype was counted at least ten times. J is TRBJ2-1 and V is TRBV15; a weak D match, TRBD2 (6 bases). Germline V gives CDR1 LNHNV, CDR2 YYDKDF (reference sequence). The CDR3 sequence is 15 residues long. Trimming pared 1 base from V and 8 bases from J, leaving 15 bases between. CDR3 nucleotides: TGTGCCACCAGCAGAGTTTTGGGGAGGTTGGATGAGCAGTTCTTC. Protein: CATSRVLGRLDEQFF.

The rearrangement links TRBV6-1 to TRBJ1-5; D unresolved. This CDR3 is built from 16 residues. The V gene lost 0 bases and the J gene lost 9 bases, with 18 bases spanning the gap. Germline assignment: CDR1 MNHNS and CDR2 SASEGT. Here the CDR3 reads CASSEAQTPKGWPQHF. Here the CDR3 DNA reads TGTGCCAGCAGTGAAGCGCAGACACCGAAGGGTTGGCCCCAGCATTTT.

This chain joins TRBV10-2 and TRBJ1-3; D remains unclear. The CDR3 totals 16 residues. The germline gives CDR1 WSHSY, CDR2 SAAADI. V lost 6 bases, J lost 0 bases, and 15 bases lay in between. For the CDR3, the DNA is TGCGCCAGCAGAGACACATATAGCCCCTCTGGAAACACCATATATTTT. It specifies CASRDTYSPSGNTIYF.

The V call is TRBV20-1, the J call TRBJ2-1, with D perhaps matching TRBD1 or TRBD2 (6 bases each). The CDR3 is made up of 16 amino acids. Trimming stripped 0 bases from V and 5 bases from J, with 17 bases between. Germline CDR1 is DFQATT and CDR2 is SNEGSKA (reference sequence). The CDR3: CSAREGGPGAHNEQFF. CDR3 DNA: TGCAGTGCTAGAGAGGGGGGCCCTGGGGCCCACAATGAGCAGTTCTTC.

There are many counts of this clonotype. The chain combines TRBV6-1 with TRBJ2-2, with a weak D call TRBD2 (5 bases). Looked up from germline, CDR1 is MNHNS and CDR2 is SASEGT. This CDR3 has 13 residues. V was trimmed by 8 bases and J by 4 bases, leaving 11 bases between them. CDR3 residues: CASGLDFTGELFF. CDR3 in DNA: TGTGCCAGCGGACTTGACTTCACCGGGGAGCTGTTTTTT.